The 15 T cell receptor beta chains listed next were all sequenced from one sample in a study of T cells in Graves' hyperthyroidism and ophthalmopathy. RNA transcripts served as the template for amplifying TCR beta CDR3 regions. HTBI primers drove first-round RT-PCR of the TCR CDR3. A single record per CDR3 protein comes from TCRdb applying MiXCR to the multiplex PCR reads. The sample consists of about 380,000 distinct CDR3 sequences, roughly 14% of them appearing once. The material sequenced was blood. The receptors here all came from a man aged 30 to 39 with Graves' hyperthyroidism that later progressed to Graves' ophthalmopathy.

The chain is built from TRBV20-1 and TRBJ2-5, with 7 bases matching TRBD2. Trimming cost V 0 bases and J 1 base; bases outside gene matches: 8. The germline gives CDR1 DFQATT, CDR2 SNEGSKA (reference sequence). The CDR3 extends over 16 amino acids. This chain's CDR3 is CSARDALAVAQETQYF. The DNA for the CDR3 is TGCAGTGCTAGAGATGCTCTAGCGGTTGCCCAAGAGACCCAGTACTTC.

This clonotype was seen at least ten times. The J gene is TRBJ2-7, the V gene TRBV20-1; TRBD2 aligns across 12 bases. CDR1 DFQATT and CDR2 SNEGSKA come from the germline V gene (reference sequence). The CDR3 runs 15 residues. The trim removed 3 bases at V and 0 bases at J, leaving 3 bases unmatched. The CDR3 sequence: CSASWTSGDSYEQYF. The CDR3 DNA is TGCAGTGCTAGTTGGACTAGCGGGGACTCCTACGAGCAGTACTTC.

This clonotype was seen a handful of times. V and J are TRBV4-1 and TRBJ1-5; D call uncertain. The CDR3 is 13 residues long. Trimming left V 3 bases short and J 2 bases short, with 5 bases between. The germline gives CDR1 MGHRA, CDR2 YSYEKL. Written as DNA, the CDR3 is TGCGCCAGCAGCCATTTCGGCAATCAGCCCCAGCATTTT. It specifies CASSHFGNQPQHF.

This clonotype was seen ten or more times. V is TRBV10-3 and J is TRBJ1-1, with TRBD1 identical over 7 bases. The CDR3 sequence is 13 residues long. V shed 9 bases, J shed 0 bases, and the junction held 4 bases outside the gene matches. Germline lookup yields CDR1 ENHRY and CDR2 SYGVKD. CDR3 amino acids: CAIWDRLNTEAFF. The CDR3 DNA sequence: TGTGCCATTTGGGACAGACTGAACACTGAAGCTTTCTTT.

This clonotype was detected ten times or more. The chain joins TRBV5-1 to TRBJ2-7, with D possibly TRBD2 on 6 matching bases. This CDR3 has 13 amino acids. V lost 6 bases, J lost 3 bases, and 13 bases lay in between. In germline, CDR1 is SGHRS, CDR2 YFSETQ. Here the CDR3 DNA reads TGCGCCAGCACTCCCGGGCGGGGCTACGAGCAGTACTTC. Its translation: CASTPGRGYEQYF.

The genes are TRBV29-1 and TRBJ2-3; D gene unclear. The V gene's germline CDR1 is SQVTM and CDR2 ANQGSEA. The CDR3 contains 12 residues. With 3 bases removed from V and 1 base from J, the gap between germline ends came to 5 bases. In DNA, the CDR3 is TGCAGCGTTGACGCAGGCACAGATACGCAGTATTTT. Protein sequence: CSVDAGTDTQYF.

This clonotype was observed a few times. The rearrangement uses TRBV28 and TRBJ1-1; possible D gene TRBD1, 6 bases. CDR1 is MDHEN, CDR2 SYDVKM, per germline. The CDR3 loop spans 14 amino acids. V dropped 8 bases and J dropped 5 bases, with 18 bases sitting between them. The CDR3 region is CASGRGGGWTEAFF. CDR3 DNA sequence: TGTGCCAGCGGTCGGGGGGGCGGTTGGACTGAAGCTTTCTTT. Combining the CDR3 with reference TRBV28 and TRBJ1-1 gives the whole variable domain DVKVTQSSRYLVKRTGEKVFLECVQDMDHENMFWYRQDPGLGLRLIYFSYDVKMKEKGDIPEGYSVSREKKERFSLILESASTNQTSMYLCASGRGGGWTEAFFGQGTRLTVV.

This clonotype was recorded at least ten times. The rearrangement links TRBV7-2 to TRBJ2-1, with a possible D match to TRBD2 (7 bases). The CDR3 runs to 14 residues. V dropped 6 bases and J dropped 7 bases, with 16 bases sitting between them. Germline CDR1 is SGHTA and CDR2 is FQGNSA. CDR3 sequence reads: CASRRGGLRNEQFF. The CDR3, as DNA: TGTGCCAGCAGGAGGGGGGGATTAAGGAATGAGCAGTTCTTC.

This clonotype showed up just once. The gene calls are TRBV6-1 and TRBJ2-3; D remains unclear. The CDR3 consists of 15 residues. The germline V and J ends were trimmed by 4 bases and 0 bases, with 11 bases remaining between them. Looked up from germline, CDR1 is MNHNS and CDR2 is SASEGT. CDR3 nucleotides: TGTGCCAGCAGTGCGACATATCTTAGCACAGATACGCAGTATTTT. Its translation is CASSATYLSTDTQYF.

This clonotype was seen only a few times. DNA for the CDR3: TGTGCCAGCAGTGAAGTGTCCCTTTCACCCCTCCACTTT. This encodes CASSEVSLSPLHF. The chain couples TRBV2 to TRBJ1-6; D gene unclear. Germline loops: CDR1 SNHLY, CDR2 FYNNEI. Deletions cut 1 base from V and 9 bases from J, with 7 bases between. CDR3 length: 13 amino acids.

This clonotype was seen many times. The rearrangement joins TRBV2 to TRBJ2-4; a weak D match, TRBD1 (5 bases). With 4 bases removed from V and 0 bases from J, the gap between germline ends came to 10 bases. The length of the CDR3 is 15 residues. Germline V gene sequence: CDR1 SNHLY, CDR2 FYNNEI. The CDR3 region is CASSGGRAAKNIQYF. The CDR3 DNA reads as TGTGCCAGCAGTGGGGGCAGGGCAGCCAAAAACATTCAGTACTTC. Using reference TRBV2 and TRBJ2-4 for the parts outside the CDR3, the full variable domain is EPEVTQTPSHQVTQMGQEVILRCVPISNHLYFYWYRQILGQKVEFLVSFYNNEISEKSEIFDDQFSVERPDGSNFTLKIRSTKLEDSAMYFCASSGGRAAKNIQYFGAGTRLSVL.

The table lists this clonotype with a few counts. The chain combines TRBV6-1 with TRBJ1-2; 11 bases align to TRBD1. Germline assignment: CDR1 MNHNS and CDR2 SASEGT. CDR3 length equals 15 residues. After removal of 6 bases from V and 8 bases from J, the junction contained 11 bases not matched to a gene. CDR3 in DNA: TGTGCCAGCAGCACTCGGACAGGGGGCTATGACGGCTACACCTTC. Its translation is CASSTRTGGYDGYTF.

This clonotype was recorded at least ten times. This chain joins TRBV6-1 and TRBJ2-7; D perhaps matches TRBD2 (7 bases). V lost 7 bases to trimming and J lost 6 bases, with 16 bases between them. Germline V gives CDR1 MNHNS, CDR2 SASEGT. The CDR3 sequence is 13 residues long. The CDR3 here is CASKGGLGSEQYF. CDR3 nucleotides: TGTGCCAGCAAGGGGGGGCTTGGCTCCGAGCAGTACTTC.

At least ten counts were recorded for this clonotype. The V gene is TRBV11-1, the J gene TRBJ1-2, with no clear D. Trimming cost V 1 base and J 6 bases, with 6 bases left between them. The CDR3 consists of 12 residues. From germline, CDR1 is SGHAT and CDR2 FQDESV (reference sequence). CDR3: CASSLEGHGYTF. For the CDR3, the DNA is TGTGCCAGCAGCTTAGAAGGGCATGGCTACACCTTC.

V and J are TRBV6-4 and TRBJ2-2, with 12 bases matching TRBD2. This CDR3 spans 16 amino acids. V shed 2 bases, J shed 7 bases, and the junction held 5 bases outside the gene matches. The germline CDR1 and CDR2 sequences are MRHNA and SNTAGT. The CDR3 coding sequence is TGTGCCAGCAGTGACCGGACTAGCGGGGCGAGCGGGGAGCTGTTTTTT. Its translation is CASSDRTSGASGELFF.